This TCR beta chain derives from a study of CD8 T cells in Susac syndrome. Findings and caveats of the study: It was acknowledged in the study that its TCR sequencing and HLA analysis involved a relatively small number of individuals.

On this clonotype itself: The antigen remains unidentified.

RNA was extracted with the RNeasy kit, and a quantity of 0.5 to 1 ug was reverse transcribed using random hexamers. TCRdb fed the immunoSEQ multiplex PCR reads into MiXCR, producing one record per CDR3 protein. The table shows 250,000 to 350,000 distinct CDR3 sequences, with 92% occurring only once. Trimming removed 8 bases at V and 2 bases at J, with 12 bases between. This CDR3 is 14 amino acids long. Germline V CDR1 and CDR2: SGHAT, FQNNGV. Sequencing used CD4+ T cells from PBMCs. This sequence originates from a human donor with multiple sclerosis. This rearrangement joins TRBV11-2 to TRBJ2-2; D possibly corresponds to TRBD2 (6 bases). The CDR3 coding sequence is TGTGCCAGCGCGCGGGGCCCCAACACCGGGGAGCTGTTTTTT. Its protein is CASARGPNTGELFF.